One and the same sample provided the 17 T cell receptor beta chains below, sequenced in a study of early T cells in non-severe SARS-CoV-2 infection. TCRdb re-analysed the 5' RACE reads in MiXCR, keeping a single row per CDR3 protein. Altogether 55,000 to 70,000 distinct CDR3 sequences are present, 9.5% to 15% being singletons, with the ten largest covering about 1%. The sequencing here drew on whole blood, taken at baseline. These receptors all come from an adult who was a healthcare worker with PCR-confirmed SARS-CoV-2 infection or an uninfected control (not recorded which). The donor label of this sample is uncertain.

This clonotype occurred many times. V usage is TRBV5-4 and J usage is TRBJ2-5; the match to TRBD2 covers 13 bases. The CDR3 loop spans 15 amino acids. The V gene's germline CDR1 is SGHNT and CDR2 YYREEE (reference sequence). After removal of 3 bases from V and 6 bases from J, the junction contained 5 bases not matched to a gene. The CDR3 is CASSSLAGGPKTQYF. CDR3 nucleotides: TGTGCCAGCAGCTCACTAGCGGGGGGGCCAAAGACCCAGTACTTC.

The rearrangement uses TRBV4-1 and TRBJ2-5; no reliable D call. Germline V gene data show CDR1 as MGHRA and CDR2 as YSYEKL. The CDR3 is 13 amino acids. V shed 4 bases and J shed 3 bases, with 9 bases lying between them. The CDR3 DNA is TGCGCCAGCAGCCTCGACGCGGAAGAGACCCAGTACTTC. Its translation is CASSLDAEETQYF.

DNA of the CDR3: TGCAGCGTCCTACAAAGCCTGAACACTGAAGCTTTCTTT. Amino acids: CSVLQSLNTEAFF. V is TRBV29-1 and J is TRBJ1-1, with unresolved D. The CDR3 has 13 residues. CDR1 and CDR2 from the germline V gene are SQVTM and ANQGSEA. Trimming shortened V by 6 bases and J by 0 bases, and 11 bases separated the two germline ends. Filled out from reference TRBV29-1 and TRBJ1-1, the complete variable domain reads SAVISQKPSRDICQRGTSLTIQCQVDSQVTMMFWYRQQPGQSLTLIATANQGSEATYESGFVIDKFPISRPNLTFSTLTVSNMSPEDSSIYLCSVLQSLNTEAFFGQGTRLTVV.

This clonotype was observed a handful of times. The gene calls are TRBV5-1 and TRBJ2-2; D remains ambiguous. Germline V lookup: CDR1 SGHRS, CDR2 YFSETQ. The CDR3 runs 12 residues. V lost 3 bases, J lost 8 bases, and 8 bases lay in between. This CDR3 is CASSSTLGELFF. The CDR3 bases are TGCGCCAGCAGCTCGACACTAGGGGAGCTGTTTTTT.

The genes are TRBV30 and TRBJ1-2; 7 positions match TRBD1. Germline CDR1 reads GTSNPN; CDR2 reads SVGIG (reference sequence). This CDR3 contains 13 residues. Trimming cost V 4 bases and J 0 bases; bases outside gene matches: 2. The DNA of the CDR3 is TGTGCCTGGACGACAGGGTCTAACTATGGCTACACCTTC. The encoded protein is CAWTTGSNYGYTF.

The chain employs TRBV18 and TRBJ1-1; TRBD1 matches at 7 bases. Germline CDR1 KGHSH, CDR2 LQKENI. The CDR3 totals 15 residues. The trim removed 0 bases at V and 3 bases at J, leaving 4 bases unmatched. The CDR3 region has the DNA TGTGCCAGCTCACCACCCCAGGGGGTGGACACTGAAGCTTTCTTT. As protein: CASSPPQGVDTEAFF.

The gene calls are TRBV10-2 and TRBJ2-1; TRBD1 aligns across 8 bases. Germline V gives CDR1 WSHSY, CDR2 SAAADI. The junction had 1 base not matched to a gene; V was cut back by 9 bases and J by 6 bases. This CDR3 comprises 11 residues. CDR3 loop: CARQGANEQFF. The CDR3 DNA reads as TGCGCCAGGCAGGGGGCCAATGAGCAGTTCTTC.

The V gene is TRBV6-6, the J gene TRBJ1-2, with D perhaps matching TRBD1 (5 bases). Germline CDR1 and CDR2: MNHNY and SVGAGI (reference sequence). V dropped 5 bases and J dropped 5 bases, with 15 bases sitting between them. The CDR3 has 14 residues. The CDR3 region is CASSTGRGEYGYTF. CDR3 coding DNA: TGTGCCAGCAGTACTGGACGGGGGGAATATGGCTACACCTTC.

V usage is TRBV5-1 and J usage is TRBJ2-1; 8 nucleotides agree with TRBD1. J lost 10 bases, V lost 2 bases, and 8 bases had no gene match. CDR3 size: 14 residues. CDR1 is SGHRS and CDR2 is YFSETQ in the germline V gene. CDR3 residues: CASSFGQGAGEQFF. The CDR3, as DNA: TGCGCCAGCAGCTTTGGTCAGGGGGCAGGGGAGCAGTTCTTC.

This clonotype was seen only a few times. The gene calls are TRBV18 and TRBJ2-1, with a possible D match to TRBD1 (5 bases). Germline lookup yields CDR1 KGHSH and CDR2 LQKENI. The CDR3 is 12 residues long. Trimming stripped 3 bases from V and 8 bases from J, with 8 bases between. The CDR3 reads CASSPATDEQFF. CDR3 in DNA: TGTGCCAGCTCACCCGCGACAGATGAGCAGTTCTTC.

The chain links TRBV6-1 to TRBJ2-4, with 8 positions matching TRBD1. Germline lookup yields CDR1 MNHNS and CDR2 SASEGT. The trim removed 7 bases at V and 8 bases at J, leaving 10 bases unmatched. The CDR3 contains 14 residues. CDR3 coding DNA: TGTGCCAGCAATCAGGACAGGGCTGTGGACATTCAGTACTTC. It is translated as CASNQDRAVDIQYF.

This clonotype was recorded at least ten times. This sequence may be a read error, since a much larger clone differs from it by one base. The chain has TRBV7-9 and TRBJ1-3; D not certain. CDR1 SEHNR and CDR2 FQNEAQ come from the germline V gene (reference sequence). This CDR3 is built from 15 residues. The chain's CDR3 is CASSRGAVSENTIYF. CDR3 DNA sequence: TGTGCCAGCAGCCGAGGAGCCGTCTCTGAAAACACCATATATTTT.

This clonotype was seen only a few times. The J gene is TRBJ1-6, the V gene TRBV5-5; D is ambiguous. V gave up 2 bases and J gave up 10 bases, with 13 bases separating them. There are 14 residues in the CDR3. CDR1 is SGHKS and CDR2 is YYEKEE in the germline V gene (reference sequence). The CDR3 nucleotides are TGTGCCAGCAGCTTCCTGGGTTTTGAATCACCCCTCCACTTT. Protein sequence: CASSFLGFESPLHF.

V is TRBV28 and J is TRBJ2-3; D possibly matches TRBD1 or TRBD2 (6 bases each). CDR1 and CDR2 from the germline V gene are MDHEN and SYDVKM. This CDR3 has 15 residues. The germline V and J ends were trimmed by 1 base and 5 bases, with 13 bases remaining between them. The CDR3 spells CASSLSGARIDTQYF. The CDR3, as DNA: TGTGCCAGCAGTTTATCGGGGGCGCGAATAGATACGCAGTATTTT.

This chain links TRBV12-3 or TRBV12-4 with TRBJ2-5; 9 bases align to TRBD2. V trimming: 1 base; J trimming: 4 bases; junction bases outside the gene matches: 4. CDR3 length equals 15 residues. CDR3 in DNA: TGTGCCAGCAGTTTAGGCGGGGGGGCAAGAGAGACCCAGTACTTC. It codes for CASSLGGGARETQYF.

This clonotype came up many times. This rearrangement joins TRBV6-1 to TRBJ2-1, with a weak D call TRBD1 (5 bases). CDR3 length: 16 amino acids. Trimming stripped 4 bases from V and 0 bases from J, with 13 bases between. CDR1 and CDR2 from the germline V gene are MNHNS and SASEGT. The DNA of the CDR3 is TGTGCCAGCAGTGGAGGACATACCGACTCCTACAATGAGCAGTTCTTC. This sequence encodes CASSGGHTDSYNEQFF.

The sample holds a few counts of this clonotype. The chain uses TRBV20-1 and TRBJ2-5; TRBD2 matches 9 bases. CDR1 and CDR2 from the germline V gene are DFQATT and SNEGSKA (reference sequence). This CDR3 contains 14 residues. J gave up 3 bases and V 5 bases, and 7 bases lay outside the gene matches. The CDR3 spells CSAPVLAGKETQYF. The CDR3 DNA reads TGCAGTGCTCCCGTTCTAGCGGGGAAAGAGACCCAGTACTTC.